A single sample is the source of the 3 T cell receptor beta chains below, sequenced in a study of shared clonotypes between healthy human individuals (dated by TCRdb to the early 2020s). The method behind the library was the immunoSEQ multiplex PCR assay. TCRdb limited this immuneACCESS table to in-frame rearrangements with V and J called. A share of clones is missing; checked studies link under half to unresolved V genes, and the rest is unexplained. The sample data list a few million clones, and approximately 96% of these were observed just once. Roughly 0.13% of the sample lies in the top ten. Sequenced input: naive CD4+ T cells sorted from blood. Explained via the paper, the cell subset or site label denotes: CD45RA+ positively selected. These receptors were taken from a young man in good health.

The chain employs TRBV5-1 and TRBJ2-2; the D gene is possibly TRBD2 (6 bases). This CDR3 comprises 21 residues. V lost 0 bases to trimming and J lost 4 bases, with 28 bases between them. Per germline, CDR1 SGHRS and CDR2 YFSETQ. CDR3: CASSLVLGSSWTTDSTGELFF. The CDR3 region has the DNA TGCGCCAGCAGCTTGGTACTGGGCTCATCCTGGACTACTGACAGCACCGGGGAGCTGTTTTTT.

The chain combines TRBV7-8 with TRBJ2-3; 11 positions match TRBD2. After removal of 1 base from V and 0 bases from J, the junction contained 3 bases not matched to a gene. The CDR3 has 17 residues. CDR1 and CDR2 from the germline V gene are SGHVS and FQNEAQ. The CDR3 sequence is CASSLVGLAGSTDTQYF. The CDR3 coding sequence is TGTGCCAGCAGCTTAGTAGGACTAGCGGGTAGCACAGATACGCAGTATTTT.

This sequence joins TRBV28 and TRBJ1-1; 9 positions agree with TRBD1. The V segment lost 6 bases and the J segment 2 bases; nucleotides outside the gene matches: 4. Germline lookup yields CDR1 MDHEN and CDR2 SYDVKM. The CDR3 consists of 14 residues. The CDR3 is CASSTGGGNTEAFF. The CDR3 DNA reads TGTGCCAGCAGCACAGGGGGCGGAAACACTGAAGCTTTCTTT.